The sequence of this T cell receptor (beta chain) was determined in a study of CXCR4 blockade with PD-1 therapy in pancreatic cancer. Patients who provided the archived tumor blocks had not received neoadjuvant therapy before surgery. The sample holds a few counts of this clone. Its antigen is unknown. The CDR3 is made up of 16 amino acids. CDR1 is SGHNT, CDR2 YENEEA, per germline. Trimming removed 0 bases from V and 1 base from J; junction bases left unmatched: 3. Study-wide points: Only TCRbeta chains were sequenced here. Tumor clonality averaged roughly 0.13 versus 0.045 in healthy blood, not predicting survival.

Assay: immunoSEQ multiplex PCR; the TCRdb copy retains only in-frame clones and omits some. The data show 4,500 to 5,500 clones, approximately 48% seen once. This sequence originates from a human donor with pancreatic ductal adenocarcinoma. Sequenced input: tumor tissue. The V gene is TRBV11-3, the J gene TRBJ2-3; 8 bases align to TRBD2. CDR3 region: CASSLDSGSGTDTQYF. Here the CDR3 DNA reads TGTGCCAGCAGCTTAGACAGCGGGAGTGGCACAGATACGCAGTATTTT.